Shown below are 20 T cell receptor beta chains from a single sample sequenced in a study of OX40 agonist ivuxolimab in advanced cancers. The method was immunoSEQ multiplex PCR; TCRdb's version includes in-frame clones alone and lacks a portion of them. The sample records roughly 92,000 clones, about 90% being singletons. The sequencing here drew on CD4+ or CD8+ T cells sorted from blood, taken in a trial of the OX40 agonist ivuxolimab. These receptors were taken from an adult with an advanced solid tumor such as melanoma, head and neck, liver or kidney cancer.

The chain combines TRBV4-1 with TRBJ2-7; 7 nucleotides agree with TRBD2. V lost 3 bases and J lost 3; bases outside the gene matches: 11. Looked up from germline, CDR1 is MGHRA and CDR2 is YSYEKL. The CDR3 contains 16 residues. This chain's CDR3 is CASSHALRAGDYEQYF. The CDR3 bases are TGCGCCAGCAGCCATGCCTTGAGGGCGGGGGACTACGAGCAGTACTTC.

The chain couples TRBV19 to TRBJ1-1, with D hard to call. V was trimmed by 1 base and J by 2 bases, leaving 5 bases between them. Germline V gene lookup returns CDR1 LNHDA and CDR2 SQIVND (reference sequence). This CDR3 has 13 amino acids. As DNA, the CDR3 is TGTGCCAGTAGTATAGGAGTAAACACTGAAGCTTTCTTT. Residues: CASSIGVNTEAFF.

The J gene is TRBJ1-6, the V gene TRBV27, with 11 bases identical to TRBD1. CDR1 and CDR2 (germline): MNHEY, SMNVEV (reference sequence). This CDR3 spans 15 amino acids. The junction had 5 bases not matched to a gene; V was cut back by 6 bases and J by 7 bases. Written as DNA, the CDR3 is TGTGCCAGCAGGAGGCGGGACAGGGGGAATTCACCCCTCCACTTT. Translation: CASRRRDRGNSPLHF.

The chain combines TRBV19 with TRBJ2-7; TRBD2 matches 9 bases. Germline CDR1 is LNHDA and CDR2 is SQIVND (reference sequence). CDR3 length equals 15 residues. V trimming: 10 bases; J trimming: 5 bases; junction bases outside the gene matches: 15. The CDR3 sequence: CATTRTAGGRDEQYF. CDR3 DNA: TGTGCCACCACGCGGACCGCGGGAGGGCGCGACGAGCAGTACTTC.

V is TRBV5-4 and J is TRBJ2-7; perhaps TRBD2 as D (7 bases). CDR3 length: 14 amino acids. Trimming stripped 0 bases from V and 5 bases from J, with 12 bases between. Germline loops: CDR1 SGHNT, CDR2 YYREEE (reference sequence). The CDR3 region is CASSLGGGFNEQYF. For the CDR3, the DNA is TGTGCCAGCAGCTTGGGGGGGGGCTTTAACGAGCAGTACTTC.

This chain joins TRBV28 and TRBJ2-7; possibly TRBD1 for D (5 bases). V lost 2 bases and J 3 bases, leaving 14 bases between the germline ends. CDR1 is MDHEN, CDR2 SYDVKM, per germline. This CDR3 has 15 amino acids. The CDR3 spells CASSLGAGLVYEQYF. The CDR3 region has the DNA TGTGCCAGCAGTTTAGGGGCAGGGTTGGTCTACGAGCAGTACTTC.

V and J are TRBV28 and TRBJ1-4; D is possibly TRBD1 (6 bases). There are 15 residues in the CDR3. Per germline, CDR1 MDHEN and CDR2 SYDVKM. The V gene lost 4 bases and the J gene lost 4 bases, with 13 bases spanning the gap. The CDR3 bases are TGTGCCAGCAGTTCATCAGGGGCCCTTAATGAAAAACTGTTTTTT. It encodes CASSSSGALNEKLFF.

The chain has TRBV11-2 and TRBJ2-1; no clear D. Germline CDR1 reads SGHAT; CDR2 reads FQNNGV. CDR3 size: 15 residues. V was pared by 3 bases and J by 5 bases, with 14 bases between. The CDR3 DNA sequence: TGTGCCAGCAGCTTGCGAGACGAACTACACAATGAGCAGTTCTTC. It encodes CASSLRDELHNEQFF.

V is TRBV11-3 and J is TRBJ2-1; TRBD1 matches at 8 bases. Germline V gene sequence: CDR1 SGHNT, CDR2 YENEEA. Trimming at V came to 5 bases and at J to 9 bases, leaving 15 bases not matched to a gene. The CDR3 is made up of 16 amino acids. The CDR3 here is CASSTRDRQRTGEQFF. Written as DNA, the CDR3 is TGTGCCAGCAGCACCCGGGACAGGCAACGTACCGGTGAGCAGTTCTTC. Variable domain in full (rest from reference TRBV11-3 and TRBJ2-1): EAGVVQSPRYKIIEKKQPVAFWCNPISGHNTLYWYLQNLGQGPELLIRYENEEAVDDSQLPKDRFSAERLKGVDSTLKIQPAELGDSAVYLCASSTRDRQRTGEQFFGPGTRLTVL.

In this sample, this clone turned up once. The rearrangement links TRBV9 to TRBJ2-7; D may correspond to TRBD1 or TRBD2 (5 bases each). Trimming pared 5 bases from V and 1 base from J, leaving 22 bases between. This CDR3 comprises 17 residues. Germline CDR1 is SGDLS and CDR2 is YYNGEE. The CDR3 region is CASRGDQGVVWSYEQYF. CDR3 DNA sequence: TGTGCCAGCAGGGGGGACCAAGGGGTCGTGTGGTCCTACGAGCAGTACTTC.

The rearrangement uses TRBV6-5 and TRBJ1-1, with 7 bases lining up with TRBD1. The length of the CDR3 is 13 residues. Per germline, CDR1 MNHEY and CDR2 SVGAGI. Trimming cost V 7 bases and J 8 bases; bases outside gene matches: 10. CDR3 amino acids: CASTRSGGREAFF. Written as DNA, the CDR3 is TGTGCCAGCACTCGTTCAGGGGGACGCGAAGCTTTCTTT.

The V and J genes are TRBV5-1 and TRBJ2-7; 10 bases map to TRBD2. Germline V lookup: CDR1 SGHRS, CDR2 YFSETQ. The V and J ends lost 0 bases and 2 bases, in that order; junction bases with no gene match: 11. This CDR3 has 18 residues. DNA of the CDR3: TGCGCCAGCAGCTTGGCCCCTAGCGGGAGCGACCATACCTACGAGCAGTACTTC. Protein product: CASSLAPSGSDHTYEQYF.

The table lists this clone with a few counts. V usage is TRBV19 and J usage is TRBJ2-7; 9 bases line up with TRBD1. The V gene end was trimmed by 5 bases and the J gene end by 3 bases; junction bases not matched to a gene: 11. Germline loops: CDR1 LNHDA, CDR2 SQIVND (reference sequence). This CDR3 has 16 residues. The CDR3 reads CASSSATGGSGYEQYF. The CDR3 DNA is TGTGCCAGTAGTTCGGCTACAGGGGGCAGCGGCTACGAGCAGTACTTC. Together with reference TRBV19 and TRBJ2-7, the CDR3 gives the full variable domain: DGGITQSPKYLFRKEGQNVTLSCEQNLNHDAMYWYRQDPGQGLRLIYYSQIVNDFQKGDIAEGYSVSREKKESFPLTVTSAQKNPTAFYLCASSSATGGSGYEQYFGPGTRLTVT.

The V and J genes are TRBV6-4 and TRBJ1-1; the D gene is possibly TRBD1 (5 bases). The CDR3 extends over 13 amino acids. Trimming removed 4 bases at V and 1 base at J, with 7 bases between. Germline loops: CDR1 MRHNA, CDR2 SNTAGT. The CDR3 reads CASSARENTEAFF. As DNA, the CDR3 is TGTGCCAGCAGTGCCAGGGAGAACACTGAAGCTTTCTTT.

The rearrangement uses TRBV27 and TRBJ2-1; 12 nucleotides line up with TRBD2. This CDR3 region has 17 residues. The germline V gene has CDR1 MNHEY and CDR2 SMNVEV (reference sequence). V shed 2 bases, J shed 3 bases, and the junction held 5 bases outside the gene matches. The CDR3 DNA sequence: TGTGCCAGCAGTTTACCCCTAGCGGGAGGGTTCTACAATGAGCAGTTCTTC. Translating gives CASSLPLAGGFYNEQFF.

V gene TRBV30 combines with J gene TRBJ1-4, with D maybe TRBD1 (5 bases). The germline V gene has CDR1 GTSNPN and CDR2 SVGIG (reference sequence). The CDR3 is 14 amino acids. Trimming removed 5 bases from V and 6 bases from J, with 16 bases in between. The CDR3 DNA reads TGTGCCTGGGCTCCGGGACCCCTTGATGAAAAACTGTTTTTT. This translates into CAWAPGPLDEKLFF.

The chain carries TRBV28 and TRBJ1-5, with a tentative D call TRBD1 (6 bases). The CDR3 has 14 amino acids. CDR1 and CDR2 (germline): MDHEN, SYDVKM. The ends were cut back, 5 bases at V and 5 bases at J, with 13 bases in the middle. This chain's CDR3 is CASSPPDRYQPQHF. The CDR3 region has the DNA TGTGCCAGCAGTCCCCCCGACAGGTATCAGCCCCAGCATTTT.

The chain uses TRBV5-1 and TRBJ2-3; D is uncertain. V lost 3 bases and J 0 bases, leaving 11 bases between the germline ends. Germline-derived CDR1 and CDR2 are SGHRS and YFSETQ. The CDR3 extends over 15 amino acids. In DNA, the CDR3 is TGCGCCAGCAGCTACGCACGGTCTAGCACAGATACGCAGTATTTT. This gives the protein CASSYARSSTDTQYF.

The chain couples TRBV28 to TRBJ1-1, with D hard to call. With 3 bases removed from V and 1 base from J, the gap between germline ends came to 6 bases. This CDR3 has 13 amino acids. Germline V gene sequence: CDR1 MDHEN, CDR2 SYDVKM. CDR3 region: CASSFWGNTEAFF. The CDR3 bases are TGTGCCAGCAGTTTTTGGGGGAACACTGAAGCTTTCTTT.

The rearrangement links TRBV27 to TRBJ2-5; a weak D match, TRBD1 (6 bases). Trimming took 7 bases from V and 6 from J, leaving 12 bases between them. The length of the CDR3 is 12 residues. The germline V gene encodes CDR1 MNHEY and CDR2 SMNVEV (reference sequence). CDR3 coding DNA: TGTGCCAGCATGGGGGCCGCGAAGACCCAGTACTTC. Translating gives CASMGAAKTQYF.